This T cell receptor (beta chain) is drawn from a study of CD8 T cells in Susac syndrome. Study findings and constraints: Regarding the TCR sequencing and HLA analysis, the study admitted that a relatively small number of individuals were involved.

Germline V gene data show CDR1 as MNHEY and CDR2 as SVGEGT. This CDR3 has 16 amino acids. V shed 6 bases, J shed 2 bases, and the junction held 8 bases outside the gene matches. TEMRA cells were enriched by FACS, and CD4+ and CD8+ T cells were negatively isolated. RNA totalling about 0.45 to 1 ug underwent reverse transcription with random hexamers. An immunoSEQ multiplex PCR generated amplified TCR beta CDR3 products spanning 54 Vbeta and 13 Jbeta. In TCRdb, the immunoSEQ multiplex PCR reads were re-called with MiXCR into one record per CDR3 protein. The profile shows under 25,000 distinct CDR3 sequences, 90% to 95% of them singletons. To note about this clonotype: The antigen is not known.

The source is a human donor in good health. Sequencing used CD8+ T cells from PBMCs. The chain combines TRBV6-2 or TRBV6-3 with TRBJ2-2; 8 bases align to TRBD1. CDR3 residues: CASSRFDRGNTGELFF. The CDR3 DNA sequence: TGTGCCAGCAGCCGGTTCGACAGGGGAAACACCGGGGAGCTGTTTTTT.